This TCR beta chain was sequenced during a study of blood T cell repertoires in COVID-19. TCRdb's copy holds only in-frame clones and misses some; the assay was immunoSEQ multiplex PCR. The profile shows about 270,000 clones, more than 70% of them singletons. The germline V gene has CDR1 SGHDT and CDR2 YYEEEE. The CDR3 loop spans 15 amino acids. J was trimmed by 3 bases and V by 6 bases; bases with no gene match: 11. This sequence originates from an older man with acute or convalescent COVID-19. The sequencing input was peripheral blood. This chain connects TRBV5-6 to TRBJ2-7; TRBD2 matches at 8 bases. CDR3 sequence (DNA): TGTGCCAGCACTGTTAGCGGGACCTTACACTACGAGCAGTACTTC. Translating it yields CASTVSGTLHYEQYF.